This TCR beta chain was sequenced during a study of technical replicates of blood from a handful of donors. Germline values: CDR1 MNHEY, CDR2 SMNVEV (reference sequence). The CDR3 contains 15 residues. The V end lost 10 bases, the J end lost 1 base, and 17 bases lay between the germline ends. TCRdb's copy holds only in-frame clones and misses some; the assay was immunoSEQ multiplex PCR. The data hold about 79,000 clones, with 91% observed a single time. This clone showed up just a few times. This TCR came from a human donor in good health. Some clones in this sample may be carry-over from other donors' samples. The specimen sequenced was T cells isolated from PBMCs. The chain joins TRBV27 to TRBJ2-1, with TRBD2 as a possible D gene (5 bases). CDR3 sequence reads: CATSTATRSYNEQFF. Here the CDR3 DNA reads TGTGCCACTTCGACCGCAACTAGGTCCTACAATGAGCAGTTCTTC.